These T cell receptor beta chains were read from a single sample in a study of blood T cell repertoires in COVID-19. The table came from immunoSEQ multiplex PCR; TCRdb's copy has only in-frame clones and leaves some out. This sample carries 150,000 or so clones, around 87% of them seen once, and the ten largest clones take roughly 15%. Specimen: peripheral blood. These receptors all come from a woman aged 40 to 50 with acute or convalescent COVID-19. The CDR3 runs from the conserved cysteine through the conserved F or W. A D gene is named only where the DNA matches it firmly.

D gene,J gene,V gene,CDR3 protein
TRBD1,TRBJ2-3,TRBV2,CASSADREIDTQYF
NA,TRBJ1-3,TRBV3-1/TRBV3-2,CASSRTDSRNTIYF
TRBD1,TRBJ2-7,TRBV6-5,CASSYGTGPAEQYF
NA,TRBJ2-1,TRBV9,CASSTSPGNEQFF
NA,TRBJ2-1,TRBV28,CASRLTDPYNEQFF
NA,TRBJ2-7,TRBV5-1,CASSLDEGIEQYF
NA,TRBJ2-6,TRBV5-1,CASSLMSSGANVLTF
TRBD1,TRBJ2-7,TRBV6-7,CASSTRQRQGAMREQYF
TRBD2,TRBJ2-7,TRBV5-1,CASSLSWGGETYEQYF
TRBD2,TRBJ2-5,TRBV27,CASSQISGRARHQETQYF
TRBD2,TRBJ2-1,TRBV11-1,CASSLPGGSYNEQFF
TRBD1,TRBJ1-1,TRBV30,CAWSVFQGVNTEAFF
TRBD1,TRBJ1-1,TRBV28,CASSSTGAEAFF
TRBD2,TRBJ2-1,TRBV3-1/TRBV3-2,CASSQEILAGGPNEQFF
TRBD2,TRBJ2-1,TRBV5-1,CASSFWASGAWNEQFF
NA,TRBJ1-6,TRBV27,CATMGTGRNSPLHF
TRBD1,TRBJ1-6,TRBV7-9,CASRSDRDYNSPLHF
TRBD1,TRBJ2-1,TRBV11-3,CASSSRRTGLGHNEQFF
TRBD1,TRBJ2-3,TRBV4-1,CASSLSGTGESWGTQYF
TRBD1,TRBJ1-1,TRBV29-1,CSVGGQGMNTEAFF
NA,TRBJ1-2,TRBV14,CASSQGGSAGGYTF
NA,TRBJ2-7,TRBV9,CASSVATGRAYEQYF
NA,TRBJ2-7,TRBV5-6,CASSVITVPYEQYF
NA,TRBJ1-3,TRBV12-1,CASSLPGQGEFSGNTIYF
NA,TRBJ1-1,TRBV27,CASSLSAVAGSEAFF
TRBD1,TRBJ1-4,TRBV9,CASSVAAGGDEKLFF
TRBD1,TRBJ2-2,TRBV5-4,CASSSGQGYTGELFF
TRBD1,TRBJ1-2,TRBV10-2,CASSGLGTGGNYGYTF
NA,TRBJ1-4,TRBV24-1,CATSDLQGRDEKLFF
TRBD1,TRBJ1-2,TRBV19,CASTRDRGNYGYTF
NA,TRBJ2-7,TRBV9,CASSERRDSYEQYF
NA,TRBJ2-7,TRBV7-8,CASSLMRASYEQYF
NA,TRBJ2-1,TRBV6-4,CASSDWAGEGNEQFF
TRBD2,TRBJ2-7,TRBV3-1/TRBV3-2,CASSQAPSGGYEQYF
TRBD2,TRBJ2-3,TRBV5-1,CASSTTSGGTDTQYF
NA,TRBJ2-3,TRBV27,CASSLREKDTQYF
NA,TRBJ1-5,TRBV28,CASSLSTGGSNQPQHF
TRBD1,TRBJ1-6,TRBV4-1,CASSQQDRPPLHF
NA,TRBJ1-2,TRBV29-1,CSTTGGSPSGYTF
NA,TRBJ1-2,TRBV9,CASSVGQLPNYGYTF
TRBD1,TRBJ2-2,TRBV18,CASSPSRGQVAGELFF
TRBD1,TRBJ2-3,TRBV6-2/TRBV6-3,CASSSVDRATDTQYF
TRBD1,TRBJ1-1,TRBV7-3,CASSPGGTGALMNTEAFF
TRBD2,TRBJ2-1,TRBV2,CASGPGTSGYNEQFF
NA,TRBJ1-5,TRBV28,CASSLTGNQPQHF